A single sample gave rise to the 32 T cell receptor beta chains below, sequenced in a study of T cells after somatic rescue of genetic block. Libraries were prepared by immunoSEQ multiplex PCR; TCRdb keeps only in-frame clonotypes and omits some of them. The table shows tens of thousands of clones, with about 90% occurring only once. The sample was peripheral blood mononuclear cells (PBMCs). The receptors stem from a woman in her late teens or twenties.

The chain joins TRBV27 to TRBJ1-5; D possibly corresponds to TRBD1 (5 bases). Germline assignment: CDR1 MNHEY and CDR2 SMNVEV (reference sequence). Trimming left V 8 bases short and J 1 base short, with 12 bases between. The CDR3 loop spans 14 amino acids. CDR3 in DNA: TGTGCCAGCCGGCGGGGGGTAAGCAATCAGCCCCAGCATTTT. Protein sequence: CASRRGVSNQPQHF.

The chain carries TRBV30 and TRBJ2-7; possibly TRBD2 for D (5 bases). Trimming cost V 1 base and J 7 bases, with 14 bases left between them. This CDR3 has 13 residues. The germline CDR1 and CDR2 sequences are GTSNPN and SVGIG (reference sequence). The CDR3 is CAWSGRFGREQYF. CDR3 bases: TGTGCCTGGAGTGGGAGGTTCGGCCGGGAGCAGTACTTC.

The V gene is TRBV11-2, the J gene TRBJ2-7; D not resolved. With 0 bases removed from V and 3 bases from J, the gap between germline ends came to 12 bases. The length of the CDR3 is 15 residues. Germline loops: CDR1 SGHAT, CDR2 FQNNGV. The chain's CDR3 is CASSLDIYSYYEQYF. The CDR3 coding sequence is TGTGCCAGCAGCTTAGATATTTATAGTTACTACGAGCAGTACTTC.

The rearrangement links TRBV4-1 to TRBJ2-7; no clear D gene. Trimming left V 2 bases short and J 1 base short, with 12 bases between. Germline CDR1 reads MGHRA; CDR2 reads YSYEKL. The CDR3 consists of 15 residues. CDR3 nucleotide sequence: TGCGCCAGCAGCCAACTTCGCACGGTATCCTACGAGCAGTACTTC. This sequence encodes CASSQLRTVSYEQYF.

This rearrangement joins TRBV9 to TRBJ2-2; TRBD1 matches 9 bases. Germline V gives CDR1 SGDLS, CDR2 YYNGEE. V shed 3 bases, J shed 7 bases, and the junction held 4 bases outside the gene matches. The CDR3 length is 14 residues. This CDR3 reads CASSGGTGYGELFF. The CDR3 DNA follows: TGTGCCAGCAGCGGGGGGACAGGGTACGGGGAGCTGTTTTTT. The whole variable domain, filled in from reference TRBV9 and TRBJ2-2, reads DSGVTQTPKHLITATGQRVTLRCSPRSGDLSVYWYQQSLDQGLQFLIQYYNGEERAKGNILERFSAQQFPDLHSELNLSSLELGDSALYFCASSGGTGYGELFFGEGSRLTVL.

The chain recombines TRBV5-5 with TRBJ2-1; 8 positions agree with TRBD2. Germline lookup yields CDR1 SGHKS and CDR2 YYEKEE (reference sequence). Losses at the gene ends were 3 bases for V and 0 bases for J; bases not matched to a gene: 5. The CDR3 is 16 residues long. The CDR3 DNA follows: TGTGCCAGCAGCTCCCAGCGGGAGAGCTCCTACAATGAGCAGTTCTTC. Its translation: CASSSQRESSYNEQFF. Complete variable domain (other parts from reference TRBV5-5 and TRBJ2-1): DAGVTQSPTHLIKTRGQQVTLRCSPISGHKSVSWYQQVLGQGPQFIFQYYEKEERGRGNFPDRFSARQFPNYSSELNVNALLLGDSALYLCASSSQRESSYNEQFFGPGTRLTVL.

In this sample, this clone turned up a few times. V gene TRBV10-1 combines with J gene TRBJ1-2; no clear D. V was cut by 3 bases and J by 4 bases, with 9 bases left in between. CDR3 length: 13 amino acids. Per germline, CDR1 WNHNN and CDR2 SYGVQD (reference sequence). The CDR3 DNA sequence: TGCGCCAGCAGTGAAAACAGACCCTATGGCTACACCTTC. Its translation: CASSENRPYGYTF.

This chain links TRBV9 with TRBJ2-3; tentative D call: TRBD2 (5 bases). The CDR3 totals 15 residues. Germline V CDR1 and CDR2: SGDLS, YYNGEE. Trimming took 4 bases from V and 2 from J, leaving 14 bases between them. The CDR3: CASSPGLENTDTQYF. CDR3 in DNA: TGTGCCAGCAGCCCCGGACTGGAAAACACAGATACGCAGTATTTT.

A few counts support this clone. The V and J genes are TRBV29-1 and TRBJ2-7; the D is unclear. The germline V and J ends were trimmed by 4 bases and 0 bases, with 7 bases remaining between them. The CDR3 spans 12 residues. CDR1 SQVTM and CDR2 ANQGSEA come from the germline V gene. CDR3 in amino acids: CSVALTSYEQYF. The CDR3 DNA sequence: TGCAGCGTTGCGCTGACCTCCTACGAGCAGTACTTC.

CDR3 sequence (DNA): TGTGCCAGCAGCTCGGGACACAACTATGGCTACACCTTC. Amino acid sequence: CASSSGHNYGYTF. The J gene is TRBJ1-2, the V gene TRBV7-8; the D gene is possibly TRBD1 (6 bases). CDR1 and CDR2 (germline): SGHVS, FQNEAQ. The ends were cut back, 4 bases at V and 2 bases at J, with 8 bases in the middle. The CDR3 extends over 13 amino acids. Together with reference TRBV7-8 and TRBJ1-2, the CDR3 gives the full variable domain: GAGVSQSPRYKVAKRGQDVALRCDPISGHVSLFWYQQALGQGPEFLTYFQNEAQLDKSGLPSDRFFAERPEGSVSTLKIQRTQQEDSAVYLCASSSGHNYGYTFGSGTRLTVV.

The chain links TRBV10-1 to TRBJ2-3; D is undetermined. The CDR3 spans 14 residues. CDR1 is WNHNN, CDR2 SYGVQD, per germline (reference sequence). V gave up 6 bases and J gave up 2 bases, with 12 bases separating them. DNA for the CDR3: TGCGCCAGCAGCCTGCCCAAAAACACAGATACGCAGTATTTT. Residues: CASSLPKNTDTQYF.

This clone was observed once. The gene calls are TRBV19 and TRBJ1-4, with TRBD1 as a possible D gene (5 bases). CDR1 is LNHDA, CDR2 SQIVND, per germline (reference sequence). Deletions cut 3 bases from V and 10 bases from J, with 15 bases between. The CDR3 extends over 14 amino acids. CDR3: CASSISGAEGKLFF. For the CDR3, the DNA is TGTGCCAGTAGTATTTCCGGGGCCGAGGGAAAACTGTTTTTT.

V gene TRBV19 combines with J gene TRBJ2-1; 8 nucleotides line up with TRBD2. With 4 bases clipped from V and 4 bases from J, the junction kept 6 bases outside the gene matches. This CDR3 spans 15 amino acids. From germline, CDR1 is LNHDA and CDR2 SQIVND (reference sequence). CDR3 coding DNA: TGTGCCAGTAGTACCAGGACTAGCACTTACAATGAGCAGTTCTTC. Its translation: CASSTRTSTYNEQFF.

The chain is built from TRBV5-1 and TRBJ2-2; D is uncertain. The V gene's germline CDR1 is SGHRS and CDR2 YFSETQ. V was shortened by 4 bases and J by 8 bases, with 18 bases between the two germline ends. CDR3 length: 15 residues. CDR3 sequence: CASSPPGQSMGELFF. The CDR3, as DNA: TGCGCCAGCAGCCCCCCTGGGCAGTCGATGGGGGAGCTGTTTTTT.

The gene calls are TRBV27 and TRBJ2-6, with a tentative D call TRBD2 (6 bases). CDR3 length: 18 amino acids. Germline-derived CDR1 and CDR2 are MNHEY and SMNVEV (reference sequence). V dropped 0 bases and J dropped 3 bases, with 15 bases sitting between them. This chain's CDR3 is CASSLSWGRLGGANVLTF. CDR3 DNA: TGTGCCAGCAGTTTATCGTGGGGGAGGCTAGGTGGGGCCAACGTCCTGACTTTC.

V gene TRBV6-6 combines with J gene TRBJ2-7; TRBD2 is a possible D gene (6 bases). Trimming took off 1 base at V and 3 bases at J, with 16 bases between the two ends. CDR3 length: 16 residues. In germline, CDR1 is MNHNY, CDR2 SVGAGI (reference sequence). The CDR3, as DNA: TGTGCCAGCAGTTACTTCGCGGAGGGAATAGTCTACGAGCAGTACTTC. Residues: CASSYFAEGIVYEQYF.

The chain recombines TRBV28 with TRBJ2-5, with D maybe TRBD1 (6 bases). The CDR3 extends over 14 amino acids. The germline V gene has CDR1 MDHEN and CDR2 SYDVKM. V dropped 5 bases and J dropped 9 bases, with 19 bases sitting between them. As DNA, the CDR3 is TGTGCCAGCAGTCCGGACAGCATCGGGATGCCCCAGTACTTC. Protein: CASSPDSIGMPQYF.

This chain links TRBV5-4 with TRBJ2-3; 8 bases are a match to TRBD2. V was clipped by 5 bases and J by 2 bases; unmatched bases: 7. The CDR3 consists of 15 residues. CDR1 and CDR2 from the germline V gene are SGHNT and YYREEE (reference sequence). The CDR3 here is CASRDRGGVTDTQYF. CDR3 coding DNA: TGTGCCAGCAGGGACCGGGGGGGAGTCACAGATACGCAGTATTTT. Based on the CDR3 plus reference TRBV5-4 and TRBJ2-3, the full variable domain is ETGVTQSPTHLIKTRGQQVTLRCSSQSGHNTVSWYQQALGQGPQFIFQYYREEENGRGNFPPRFSGLQFPNYSSELNVNALELDDSALYLCASRDRGGVTDTQYFGPGTRLTVL.

In this sample, this clone turned up once. The CDR3 coding sequence is TGTGCCAGCAGCGTGTCTAGCCGGGTCGATGAGCAGTTCTTC. The encoded protein is CASSVSSRVDEQFF. The chain employs TRBV7-6 and TRBJ2-1; weak D call: TRBD2 (5 bases). The germline V gene has CDR1 SGHVS and CDR2 FNYEAQ. This CDR3 has 14 residues. The V end lost 5 bases, the J end lost 8 bases, and 16 bases lay between the germline ends.

The chain carries TRBV5-5 and TRBJ1-1; 7 nucleotides match TRBD1. The germline V gene encodes CDR1 SGHKS and CDR2 YYEKEE (reference sequence). The V segment lost 4 bases and the J segment 6 bases; nucleotides outside the gene matches: 9. The CDR3 totals 14 residues. CDR3 in amino acids: CASSLSGTAAEAFF. In DNA, the CDR3 is TGTGCCAGCAGCCTATCCGGGACAGCGGCTGAAGCTTTCTTT.

The rearrangement uses TRBV2 and TRBJ2-7; D call uncertain. This CDR3 comprises 13 residues. Per the germline V gene, CDR1 is SNHLY and CDR2 is FYNNEI. Between the trimmed V and J ends, which lost 1 base and 2 bases, there was a span of 6 bases. DNA of the CDR3: TGTGCCAGCAGTGAAGTTGTTCCCTACGAGCAGTACTTC. This codes for CASSEVVPYEQYF.

The gene calls are TRBV5-1 and TRBJ2-1, with 7 bases aligning to TRBD1. Unmatched junction bases numbered 8, after V lost 5 bases and J lost 0 bases. The CDR3 runs to 16 residues. Germline CDR1 reads SGHRS; CDR2 reads YFSETQ. CDR3 bases: TGCGCCAGCAGTCGGACAGGACCTCACTCCTACAATGAGCAGTTCTTC. It codes for CASSRTGPHSYNEQFF.

The rearrangement joins TRBV7-9 to TRBJ2-2; 8 nucleotides agree with TRBD1. The CDR3 consists of 16 residues. Germline V CDR1 and CDR2: SEHNR, FQNEAQ (reference sequence). V was pared by 5 bases and J by 6 bases, with 11 bases of the junction left unmatched. Here the CDR3 reads CASSEPGTGPPGELFF. CDR3 DNA: TGTGCCAGCAGCGAGCCCGGGACAGGCCCGCCCGGGGAGCTGTTTTTT.

A single count supports this clone. V is TRBV19 and J is TRBJ1-2, with D possibly TRBD1 on 6 matching bases. V lost 6 bases, J lost 4 bases, and 15 bases lay in between. CDR1 is LNHDA, CDR2 SQIVND, per germline (reference sequence). This CDR3 is built from 14 residues. CDR3 sequence reads: CASSRTDGFYGYTF. In nucleotides, the CDR3 is TGTGCCAGTAGCAGGACAGACGGATTCTATGGCTACACCTTC.

The chain uses TRBV27 and TRBJ2-7; TRBD1 matches 7 bases. The CDR3 covers 14 residues. V was clipped by 8 bases and J by 4 bases; unmatched bases: 11. CDR1 and CDR2 (germline): MNHEY, SMNVEV (reference sequence). This chain's CDR3 is CASAPTGFKYEQYF. The CDR3 bases are TGTGCCAGCGCCCCGACAGGGTTTAAGTACGAGCAGTACTTC.

The chain uses TRBV6-5 and TRBJ1-5; D is perhaps TRBD1 (5 bases). Germline-derived CDR1 and CDR2 are MNHEY and SVGAGI. With 0 bases removed from V and 10 bases from J, the gap between germline ends came to 19 bases. The CDR3 runs 16 residues. The CDR3 bases are TGTGCCAGCAGTTACTCCCCCCCGGGCCCAGGGAGTCCCCAGCATTTT. It yields the protein CASSYSPPGPGSPQHF.

The count of this clone is one. The rearrangement uses TRBV27 and TRBJ2-3; 8 bases map to TRBD2. V lost 3 bases to trimming and J lost 6 bases; unmatched junction nucleotides: 8. CDR3 length: 15 residues. Germline CDR1 is MNHEY and CDR2 is SMNVEV (reference sequence). DNA for the CDR3: TGTGCCAGCAGTTTCATTGGGCGGGAGGAGGATACGCAGTATTTT. It codes for CASSFIGREEDTQYF.

This chain connects TRBV30 to TRBJ2-1; TRBD2 is a possible D gene (6 bases). CDR3 length: 10 residues. V was clipped by 4 bases and J by 13 bases, with 11 bases between them. Germline CDR1 reads GTSNPN; CDR2 reads SVGIG (reference sequence). Written as DNA, the CDR3 is TGTGCCTGGAAGCGGGCCCCTCAGTTCTTC. Translated, it gives CAWKRAPQFF. Based on the CDR3 plus reference TRBV30 and TRBJ2-1, the full variable domain is SQTIHQWPATLVQPVGSPLSLECTVEGTSNPNLYWYRQAAGRGLQLLFYSVGIGQISSEVPQNLSASRPQDRQFILSSKKLLLSDSGFYLCAWKRAPQFFGPGTRLTVL.

The chain is built from TRBV5-1 and TRBJ1-3; the D gene is possibly TRBD1 (6 bases). CDR3 size: 16 residues. Germline V gene lookup returns CDR1 SGHRS and CDR2 YFSETQ. The ends were cut back, 4 bases at V and 0 bases at J, with 14 bases in the middle. In DNA form, the CDR3 reads TGCGCCAGCAGCGGGGGCCTCGCCCGCTCTGGAAACACCATATATTTT. The encoded protein is CASSGGLARSGNTIYF.

This chain links TRBV27 with TRBJ2-7, with a possible D match to TRBD2 (6 bases). Germline V lookup: CDR1 MNHEY, CDR2 SMNVEV (reference sequence). V dropped 9 bases and J dropped 1 base, with 16 bases sitting between them. The CDR3 covers 14 residues. DNA of the CDR3: TGTGCCAGTACGACAGCCGCGGGGTCCTACGAGCAGTACTTC. It specifies CASTTAAGSYEQYF.

The chain combines TRBV9 with TRBJ1-3; possible D gene TRBD1, 5 bases. The CDR3 is made up of 14 amino acids. Germline V gene lookup returns CDR1 SGDLS and CDR2 YYNGEE. The V end lost 4 bases, the J end lost 4 bases, and 12 bases lay between the germline ends. CDR3 in amino acids: CASSSGASGNTIYF. The CDR3 nucleotides are TGTGCCAGCAGCTCCGGGGCCTCGGGAAACACCATATATTTT.

The CDR3 is CASTLRRIYGYTF. In DNA form, the CDR3 reads TGTGCCAGCACCTTGAGGCGGATCTATGGCTACACCTTC. This chain links TRBV28 with TRBJ1-2, with D unclear. V was clipped by 7 bases and J by 4 bases, with 13 bases between them. The germline CDR1 and CDR2 sequences are MDHEN and SYDVKM. The CDR3 consists of 13 residues.